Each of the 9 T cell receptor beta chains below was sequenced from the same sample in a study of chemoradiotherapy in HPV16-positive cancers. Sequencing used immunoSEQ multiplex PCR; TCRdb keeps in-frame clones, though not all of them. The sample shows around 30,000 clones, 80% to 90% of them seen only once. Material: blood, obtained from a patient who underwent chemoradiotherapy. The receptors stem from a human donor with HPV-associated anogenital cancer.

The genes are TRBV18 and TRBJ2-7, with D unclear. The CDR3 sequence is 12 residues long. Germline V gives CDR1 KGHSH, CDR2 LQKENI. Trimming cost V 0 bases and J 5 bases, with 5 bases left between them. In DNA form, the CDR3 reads TGTGCCAGCTCACCACCGGTAGACGAGCAGTACTTC. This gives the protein CASSPPVDEQYF.

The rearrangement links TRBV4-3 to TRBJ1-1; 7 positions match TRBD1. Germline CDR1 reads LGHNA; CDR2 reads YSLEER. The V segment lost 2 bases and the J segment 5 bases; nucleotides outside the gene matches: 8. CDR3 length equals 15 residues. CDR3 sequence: CASSQFDRAQTEAFF. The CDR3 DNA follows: TGCGCCAGCAGCCAATTTGACAGGGCGCAAACTGAAGCTTTCTTT.

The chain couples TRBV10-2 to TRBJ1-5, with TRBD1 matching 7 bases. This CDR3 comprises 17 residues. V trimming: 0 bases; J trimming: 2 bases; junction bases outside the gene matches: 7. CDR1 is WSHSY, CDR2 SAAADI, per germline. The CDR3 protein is CASSESKGAQGNQPQHF. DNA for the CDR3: TGCGCCAGCAGTGAGTCGAAGGGGGCGCAGGGCAATCAGCCCCAGCATTTT.

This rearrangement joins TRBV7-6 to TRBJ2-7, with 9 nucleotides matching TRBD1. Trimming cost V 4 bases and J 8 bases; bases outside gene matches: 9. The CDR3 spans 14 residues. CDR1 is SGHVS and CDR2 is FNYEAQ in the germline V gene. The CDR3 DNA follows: TGTGCCAGCAGCTCCCCGGGACAGGGAGGGAAGCAGTACTTC. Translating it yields CASSSPGQGGKQYF. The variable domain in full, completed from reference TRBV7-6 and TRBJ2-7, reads GAGVSQSPRYKVTKRGQDVALRCDPISGHVSLYWYRQALGQGPEFLTYFNYEAQQDKSGLPNDRFSAERPEGSISTLTIQRTEQRDSAMYRCASSSPGQGGKQYFGPGTRLTVT.

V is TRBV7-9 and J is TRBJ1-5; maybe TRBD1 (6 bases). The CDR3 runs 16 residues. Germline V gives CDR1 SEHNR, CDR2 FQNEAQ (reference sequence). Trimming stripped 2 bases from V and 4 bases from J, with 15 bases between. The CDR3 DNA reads TGTGCCAGCAGCTTATATATCGGGACATCGAATCAGCCCCAGCATTTT. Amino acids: CASSLYIGTSNQPQHF.

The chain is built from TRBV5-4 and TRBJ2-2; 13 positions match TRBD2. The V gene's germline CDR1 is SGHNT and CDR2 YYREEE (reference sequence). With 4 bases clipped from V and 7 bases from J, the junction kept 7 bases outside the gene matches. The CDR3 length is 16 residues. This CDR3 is CASSTPTSGRGGELFF. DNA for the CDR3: TGTGCCAGCAGCACCCCCACTAGCGGGAGGGGCGGGGAGCTGTTTTTT.

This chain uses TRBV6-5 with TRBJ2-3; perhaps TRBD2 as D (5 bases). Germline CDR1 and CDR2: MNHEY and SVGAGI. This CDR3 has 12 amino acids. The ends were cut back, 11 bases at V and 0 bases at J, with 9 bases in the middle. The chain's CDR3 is CASRGSTDTQYF. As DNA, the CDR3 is TGTGCCTCCCGGGGTAGCACAGATACGCAGTATTTT.

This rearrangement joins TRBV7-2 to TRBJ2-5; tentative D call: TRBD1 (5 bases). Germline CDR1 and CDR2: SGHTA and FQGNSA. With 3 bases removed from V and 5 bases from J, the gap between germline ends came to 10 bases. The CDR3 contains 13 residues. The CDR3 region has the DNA TGTGCCAGCAGCTTCAGGCCAGGGGAGACCCAGTACTTC. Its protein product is CASSFRPGETQYF.

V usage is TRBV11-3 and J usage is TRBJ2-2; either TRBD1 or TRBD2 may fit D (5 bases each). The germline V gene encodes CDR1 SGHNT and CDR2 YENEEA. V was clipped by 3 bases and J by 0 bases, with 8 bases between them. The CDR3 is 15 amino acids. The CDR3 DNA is TGTGCCAGCAGCTTCGAGGGGCCGAACACCGGGGAGCTGTTTTTT. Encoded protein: CASSFEGPNTGELFF.